This TCR beta chain was recovered during a study of breast tumors, draining lymph nodes, adjacent tissues. Study results and caveats: Tumors had less TCR diversity than lymph nodes, more than nontumor tissue.

In TCRdb, the multiplex PCR reads were re-called with MiXCR into one record per CDR3 protein. This sample has 200,000 to 250,000 distinct CDR3 sequences, with around 34% found just once. Details on this clonotype: Its antigen is not identified.

Breast cancer patients provided tissue from their axillary draining lymph nodes. V gave up 0 bases and J gave up 7 bases, with 10 bases separating them. Per germline, CDR1 LGHNA and CDR2 YNFKEQ. The length of the CDR3 is 15 residues. V usage is TRBV4-2 and J usage is TRBJ1-6; no definite D call. This receptor was obtained from a female donor with breast cancer. Some clones in this sample may be carry-over from other donors' samples. Input material: axillary lymph node tissue. The CDR3 nucleotides read TGTGCCAGCAGCCAAGATGCAGCCCCCAATTCACCCCTCCACTTT. Translation gives CASSQDAAPNSPLHF.